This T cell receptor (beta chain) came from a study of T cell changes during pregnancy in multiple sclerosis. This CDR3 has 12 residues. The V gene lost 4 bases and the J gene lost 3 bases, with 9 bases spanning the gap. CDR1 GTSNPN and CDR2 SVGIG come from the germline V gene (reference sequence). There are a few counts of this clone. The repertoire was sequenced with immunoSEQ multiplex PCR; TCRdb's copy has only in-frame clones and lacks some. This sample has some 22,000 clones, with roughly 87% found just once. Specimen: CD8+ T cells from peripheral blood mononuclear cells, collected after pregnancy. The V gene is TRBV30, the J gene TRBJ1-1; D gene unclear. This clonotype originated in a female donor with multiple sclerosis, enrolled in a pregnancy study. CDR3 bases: TGTGCCTGGAACGGCGGATACACTGAAGCTTTCTTT. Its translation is CAWNGGYTEAFF. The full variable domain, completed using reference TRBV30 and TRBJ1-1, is SQTIHQWPATLVQPVGSPLSLECTVEGTSNPNLYWYRQAAGRGLQLLFYSVGIGQISSEVPQNLSASRPQDRQFILSSKKLLLSDSGFYLCAWNGGYTEAFFGQGTRLTVV.